The source of this TCR beta chain is a study of blood T cell repertoires in COVID-19. Original methodology: The authors estimated nucleated cell counts from reference gene primer amplification. Profiling relied on immunoSEQ multiplex PCR, and the TCRdb table lists in-frame clones only, not all of them. V, J and clone size reflect that table, while D and trimming were determined from the DNA. The sample lists tens of thousands of clones, more than 80% occurring once. The CDR3 length is 14 residues. The V and J ends lost 0 bases and 6 bases, in that order; junction bases with no gene match: 2. Looked up from germline, CDR1 is SGHRS and CDR2 is YFSETQ.

This receptor was identified in an elderly woman with acute or convalescent COVID-19. Source material: peripheral blood. The rearrangement links TRBV5-1 to TRBJ2-1; TRBD2 aligns across 8 bases. The CDR3 sequence: CASSLGSGANEQFF. CDR3 DNA: TGCGCCAGCAGCTTGGGTAGCGGGGCCAATGAGCAGTTCTTC.